What follows are 8 T cell receptor beta chains derived from one specimen sequenced in a study of T-cell memory formation after mild COVID-19. TCRdb called the 5' RACE reads again in MiXCR, with one record for every CDR3 protein. The profile covers approximately 450,000 distinct CDR3 sequences, with about 18% appearing a single time and 9% to 15% taken by the ten largest. The sequenced sample consisted of PBMCs or a T cell subset sorted from them (not recorded which). The source of these receptors is an adult woman who had mild COVID-19 (a few samples of this study predate the infection). Cell type and time point are not known.

The chain joins TRBV12-3 or TRBV12-4 to TRBJ1-1; D unresolved. The V end lost 2 bases, the J end lost 0 bases, and 7 bases lay between the germline ends. The CDR3 runs 14 residues. The CDR3 sequence: CASSLYGLNTEAFF. The CDR3 DNA follows: TGTGCCAGCAGTTTATACGGGTTGAACACTGAAGCTTTCTTT.

The sample holds many counts of this clonotype. J is TRBJ2-3 and V is TRBV5-1; 9 bases fit TRBD1. The CDR3 length is 14 residues. The V gene end was trimmed by 4 bases and the J gene end by 6 bases; junction bases not matched to a gene: 6. Per the germline V gene, CDR1 is SGHRS and CDR2 is YFSETQ. CDR3 bases: TGCGCCAGCAGCCTTGGACAGGGGAGGGATACGCAGTATTTT. Translation: CASSLGQGRDTQYF. The entire variable domain, with the rest obtained from reference TRBV5-1 and TRBJ2-3, is as follows: KAGVTQTPRYLIKTRGQQVTLSCSPISGHRSVSWYQQTPGQGLQFLFEYFSETQRNKGNFPGRFSGRQFSNSRSEMNVSTLELGDSALYLCASSLGQGRDTQYFGPGTRLTVL.

J is TRBJ2-1 and V is TRBV5-6; 10 bases agree with TRBD2. Looked up from germline, CDR1 is SGHDT and CDR2 is YYEEEE. CDR3 size: 15 residues. Unmatched junction bases numbered 3, after V lost 4 bases and J lost 2 bases. The CDR3 coding sequence is TGTGCCAGCAGCCGAGCGGGAGGGCCCTACAATGAGCAGTTCTTC. Its translation is CASSRAGGPYNEQFF.

This clonotype was counted a few times. V and J are TRBV7-9 and TRBJ1-4; TRBD1 is a possible D gene (6 bases). The V end lost 6 bases, the J end lost 7 bases, and 15 bases lay between the germline ends. Germline V gene data show CDR1 as SEHNR and CDR2 as FQNEAQ (reference sequence). There are 14 residues in the CDR3. The CDR3 loop is CASRLDSTSEKLFF. CDR3 nucleotide sequence: TGTGCCAGCAGGTTGGACAGTACTTCTGAAAAACTGTTTTTT. Drawing the rest from reference TRBV7-9 and TRBJ1-4, the complete variable domain is DTGVSQNPRHKITKRGQNVTFRCDPISEHNRLYWYRQTLGQGPEFLTYFQNEAQLEKSRLLSDRFSAERPKGSFSTLEIQRTEQGDSAMYLCASRLDSTSEKLFFGSGTQLSVL.

The rearrangement joins TRBV12-3 or TRBV12-4 to TRBJ1-2; unclear D gene. Deletions cut 0 bases from V and 4 bases from J, with 6 bases between. The CDR3 has 13 amino acids. CDR3 residues: CASSLALGYGYTF. Written as DNA, the CDR3 is TGTGCCAGCAGTTTAGCCCTCGGCTATGGCTACACCTTC.

This sequence joins TRBV21-1 and TRBJ1-2. TRBV21-1 is reported as a pseudogene. The CDR3 is 13 amino acids. The CDR3 sequence: CASSGGGPDGYTF. In nucleotides, the CDR3 is TGTGCCAGCAGCGGGGGAGGGCCTGATGGCTACACCTTC.

The CDR3 DNA sequence: TGCGCCAGCAGCTTGGAAGGAGGGTGGGATGAGCAGTTCTTC. Translation gives CASSLEGGWDEQFF. The J gene is TRBJ2-1, the V gene TRBV5-1; TRBD2 might be the D (6 bases). V lost 0 bases and J 8 bases, leaving 12 bases between the germline ends. This CDR3 spans 14 amino acids. Germline-derived CDR1 and CDR2 are SGHRS and YFSETQ.

The V call is TRBV11-2, the J call TRBJ2-4; perhaps TRBD2 as D (5 bases). The CDR3 has 18 residues. CDR1 is SGHAT, CDR2 FQNNGV, per germline. V gave up 2 bases and J gave up 0 bases, with 17 bases separating them. As DNA, the CDR3 is TGTGCCAGCAGCTTAAGGGCTACACGACTACTAGCCAAAAACATTCAGTACTTC. Its translation: CASSLRATRLLAKNIQYF.